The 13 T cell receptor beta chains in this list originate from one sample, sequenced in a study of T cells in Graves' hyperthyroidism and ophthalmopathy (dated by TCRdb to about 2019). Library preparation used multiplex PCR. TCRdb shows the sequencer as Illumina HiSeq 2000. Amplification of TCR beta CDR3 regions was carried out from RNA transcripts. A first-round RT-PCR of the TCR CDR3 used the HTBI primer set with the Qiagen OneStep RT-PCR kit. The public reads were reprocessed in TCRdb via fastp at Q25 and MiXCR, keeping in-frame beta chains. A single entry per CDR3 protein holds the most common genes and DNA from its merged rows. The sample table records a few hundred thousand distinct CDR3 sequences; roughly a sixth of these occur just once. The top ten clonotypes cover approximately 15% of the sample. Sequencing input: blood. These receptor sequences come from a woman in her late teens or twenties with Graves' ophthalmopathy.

The CDR3 DNA is TGCAGGGGAGGGACAGGGGGCCCTGGTACTGAAGCTTTCTTT. Translation: CRGGTGGPGTEAFF. The V call is TRBV20-1, the J call TRBJ1-1; 12 bases are shared with TRBD1. In germline, CDR1 is DFQATT, CDR2 SNEGSKA (reference sequence). This CDR3 is 14 amino acids long.

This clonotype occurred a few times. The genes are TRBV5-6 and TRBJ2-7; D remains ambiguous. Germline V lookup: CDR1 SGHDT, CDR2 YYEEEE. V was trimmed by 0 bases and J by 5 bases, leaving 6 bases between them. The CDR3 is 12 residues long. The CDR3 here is CASSLASHEQYF. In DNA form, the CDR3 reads TGTGCCAGCAGCTTGGCGTCCCACGAGCAGTACTTC.

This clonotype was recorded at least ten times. The CDR3 DNA follows: TGCGCCAGCAGCTTGCCCCCGGGACCGGAGTACTTC. It codes for CASSLPPGPEYF. The V and J genes are TRBV5-1 and TRBJ2-5; D is tentatively TRBD1 or TRBD2 (5 bases each). V lost 1 base and J lost 12, with 13 bases in between. CDR3 length equals 12 residues. Germline CDR1 reads SGHRS; CDR2 reads YFSETQ.

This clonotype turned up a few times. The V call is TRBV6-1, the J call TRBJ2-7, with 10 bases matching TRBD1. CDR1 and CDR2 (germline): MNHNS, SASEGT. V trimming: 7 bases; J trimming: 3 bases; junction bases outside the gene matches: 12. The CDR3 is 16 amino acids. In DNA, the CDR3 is TGTGCCAGCACCAGACCCCCGGGACAGGGGTTCTACGAGCAGTACTTC. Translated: CASTRPPGQGFYEQYF.

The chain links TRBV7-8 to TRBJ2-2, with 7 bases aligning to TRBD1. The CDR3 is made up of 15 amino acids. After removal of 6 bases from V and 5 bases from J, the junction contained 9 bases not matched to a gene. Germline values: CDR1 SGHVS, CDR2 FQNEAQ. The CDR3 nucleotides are TGTGCCAGCAGACTTAACAGGGGCCAGACCGGGGAGCTGTTTTTT. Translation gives CASRLNRGQTGELFF.

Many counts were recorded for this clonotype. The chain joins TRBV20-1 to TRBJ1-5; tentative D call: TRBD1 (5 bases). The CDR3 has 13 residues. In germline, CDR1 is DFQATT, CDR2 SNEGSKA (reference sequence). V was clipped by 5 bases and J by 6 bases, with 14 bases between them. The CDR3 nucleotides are TGCAGTGCTCTGGCGGGACGCTTTCAGCCCCAGCATTTT. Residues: CSALAGRFQPQHF.

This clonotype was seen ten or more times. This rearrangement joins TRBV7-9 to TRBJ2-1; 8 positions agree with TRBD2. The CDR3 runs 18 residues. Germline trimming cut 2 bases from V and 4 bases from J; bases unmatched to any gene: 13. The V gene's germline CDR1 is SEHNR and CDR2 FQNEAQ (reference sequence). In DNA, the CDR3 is TGTGCCAGCAGCTTACGAGCGGGAGCTCGAGGGGGGTACAATGAGCAGTTCTTC. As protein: CASSLRAGARGGYNEQFF.

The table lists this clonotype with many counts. The CDR3: CASSFRDRARLEQYF. CDR3 nucleotide sequence: TGTGCCAGCAGCTTCCGGGACAGGGCTCGACTTGAGCAGTACTTC. The chain has TRBV7-2 and TRBJ2-7, with TRBD1 matching 9 bases. The CDR3 spans 15 residues. The germline CDR1 and CDR2 sequences are SGHTA and FQGNSA. J lost 7 bases, V lost 3 bases, and 10 bases had no gene match.

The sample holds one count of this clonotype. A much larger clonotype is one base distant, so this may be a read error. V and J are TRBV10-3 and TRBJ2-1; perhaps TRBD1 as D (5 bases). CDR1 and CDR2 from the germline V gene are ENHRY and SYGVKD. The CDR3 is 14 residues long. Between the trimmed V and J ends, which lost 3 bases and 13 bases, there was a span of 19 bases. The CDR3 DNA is TGTGCCATCAGTGAAGGCAGGGAAGGAGAGACCCAGTTCTTC. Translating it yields CAISEGREGETQFF.

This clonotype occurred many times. For the CDR3, the DNA is TGTGCCAGCAGCCCGCGGGCAGGCCTTAGCACAGATACGCAGTATTTT. Translating it yields CASSPRAGLSTDTQYF. The chain recombines TRBV7-2 with TRBJ2-3; possibly TRBD2 for D (5 bases). From germline, CDR1 is SGHTA and CDR2 FQGNSA. Trimming took off 5 bases at V and 0 bases at J, with 15 bases between the two ends. This CDR3 has 16 residues. The whole variable domain, filled in from reference TRBV7-2 and TRBJ2-3, reads GAGVSQSPSNKVTEKGKDVELRCDPISGHTALYWYRQSLGQGLEFLIYFQGNSAPDKSGLPSDRFSAERTGGSVSTLTIQRTQQEDSAVYLCASSPRAGLSTDTQYFGPGTRLTVL.

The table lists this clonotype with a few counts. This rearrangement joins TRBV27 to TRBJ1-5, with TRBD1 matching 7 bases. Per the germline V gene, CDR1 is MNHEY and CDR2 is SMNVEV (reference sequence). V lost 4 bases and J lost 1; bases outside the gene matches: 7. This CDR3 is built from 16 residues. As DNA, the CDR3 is TGTGCCAGCAGTTCCACGACAGGGCTAAGCAATCAGCCCCAGCATTTT. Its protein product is CASSSTTGLSNQPQHF.

The CDR3 coding sequence is TGTGCCGGGGGGAGCGGGGGCACGGACCGGGAGACCCAGTACTTC. It translates to CAGGSGGTDRETQYF. V is TRBV30 and J is TRBJ2-5; 8 bases agree with TRBD2. The germline V gene has CDR1 GTSNPN and CDR2 SVGIG (reference sequence). J lost 5 bases, V lost 8 bases, and 16 bases had no gene match. This CDR3 is 15 amino acids long.

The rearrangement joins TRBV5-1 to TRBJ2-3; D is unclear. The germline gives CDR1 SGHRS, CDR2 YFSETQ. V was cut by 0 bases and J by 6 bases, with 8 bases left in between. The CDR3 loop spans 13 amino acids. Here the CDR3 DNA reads TGCGCCAGCAGCTTGGACTCACCCGATACGCAGTATTTT. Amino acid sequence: CASSLDSPDTQYF.